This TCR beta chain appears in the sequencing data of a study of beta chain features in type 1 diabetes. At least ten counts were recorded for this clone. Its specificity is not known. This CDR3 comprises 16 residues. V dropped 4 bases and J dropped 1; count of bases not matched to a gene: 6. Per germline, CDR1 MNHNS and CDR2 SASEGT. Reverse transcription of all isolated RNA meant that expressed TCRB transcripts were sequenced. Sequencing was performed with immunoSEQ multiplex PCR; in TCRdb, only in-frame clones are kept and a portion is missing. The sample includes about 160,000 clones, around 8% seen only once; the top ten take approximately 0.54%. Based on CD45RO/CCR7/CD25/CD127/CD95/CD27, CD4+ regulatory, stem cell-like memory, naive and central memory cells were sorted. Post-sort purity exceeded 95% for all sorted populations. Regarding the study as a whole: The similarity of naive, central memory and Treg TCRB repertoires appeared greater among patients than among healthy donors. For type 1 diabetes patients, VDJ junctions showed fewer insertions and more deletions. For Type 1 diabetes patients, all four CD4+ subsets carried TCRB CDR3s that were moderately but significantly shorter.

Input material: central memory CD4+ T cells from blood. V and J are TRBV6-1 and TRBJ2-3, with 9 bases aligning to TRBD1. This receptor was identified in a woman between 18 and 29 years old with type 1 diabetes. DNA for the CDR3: TGTGCCAGCAGTGGCCGCCGGGACAGGGGCACAGATACGCAGTATTTT. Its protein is CASSGRRDRGTDTQYF.